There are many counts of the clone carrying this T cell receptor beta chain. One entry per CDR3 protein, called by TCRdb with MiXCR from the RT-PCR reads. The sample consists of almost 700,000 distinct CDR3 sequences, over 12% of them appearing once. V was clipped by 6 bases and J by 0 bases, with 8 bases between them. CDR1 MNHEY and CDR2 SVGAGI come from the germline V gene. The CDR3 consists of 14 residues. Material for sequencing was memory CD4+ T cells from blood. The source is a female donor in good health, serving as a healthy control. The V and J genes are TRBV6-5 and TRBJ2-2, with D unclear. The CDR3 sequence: CASRPATNTGELFF. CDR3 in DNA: TGTGCCAGCAGGCCCGCAACGAACACCGGGGAGCTGTTTTTT.